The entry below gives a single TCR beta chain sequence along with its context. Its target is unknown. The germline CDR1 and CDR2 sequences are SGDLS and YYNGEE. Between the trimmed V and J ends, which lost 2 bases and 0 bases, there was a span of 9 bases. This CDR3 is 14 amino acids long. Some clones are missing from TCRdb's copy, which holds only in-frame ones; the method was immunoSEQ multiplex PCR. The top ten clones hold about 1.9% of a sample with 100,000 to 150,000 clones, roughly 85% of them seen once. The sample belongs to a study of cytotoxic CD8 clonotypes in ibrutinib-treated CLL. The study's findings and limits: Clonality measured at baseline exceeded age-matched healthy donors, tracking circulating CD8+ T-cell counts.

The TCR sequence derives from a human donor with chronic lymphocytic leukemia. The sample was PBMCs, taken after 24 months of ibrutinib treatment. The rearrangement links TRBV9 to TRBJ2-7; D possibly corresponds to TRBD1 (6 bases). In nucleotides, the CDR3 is TGTGCCAGCAGCGTCGGACAGACCTCCTACGAGCAGTACTTC. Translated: CASSVGQTSYEQYF.